A single sample gave rise to the 12 T cell receptor beta chains below, sequenced in a study of T cell changes during pregnancy in multiple sclerosis. TCRdb's table, derived via immunoSEQ multiplex PCR, lists solely in-frame clones and lacks some. Of more than 40,000 clones listed, 90% to 95% were seen once; the top ten hold roughly 4.7%. Sequences were derived from CD8+ T cells from peripheral blood mononuclear cells, sampled in the first trimester of pregnancy. Receptors were obtained from a female donor with multiple sclerosis, enrolled in a pregnancy study.

V and J are TRBV7-9 and TRBJ2-2, with 7 bases that match TRBD2. CDR3 length: 14 residues. Germline CDR1 reads SEHNR; CDR2 reads FQNEAQ (reference sequence). V lost 4 bases, J lost 7 bases, and 6 bases stayed unmatched. The CDR3 DNA follows: TGTGCCAGCAGCTCTACTAGCGAAGGCGGGGAGCTGTTTTTT. This gives the protein CASSSTSEGGELFF.

V is TRBV7-9 and J is TRBJ2-1; 9 bases line up with TRBD2. V dropped 2 bases and J dropped 6; count of bases not matched to a gene: 8. CDR1 and CDR2 (germline): SEHNR, FQNEAQ (reference sequence). The CDR3 length is 16 residues. In DNA form, the CDR3 reads TGTGCCAGCAGCTTATTTCCGCGGGAGGGCCCCAATGAGCAGTTCTTC. It specifies CASSLFPREGPNEQFF. Based on the CDR3 plus reference TRBV7-9 and TRBJ2-1, the full variable domain is DTGVSQNPRHKITKRGQNVTFRCDPISEHNRLYWYRQTLGQGPEFLTYFQNEAQLEKSRLLSDRFSAERPKGSFSTLEIQRTEQGDSAMYLCASSLFPREGPNEQFFGPGTRLTVL.

The rearrangement links TRBV15 to TRBJ1-2; no reliable D call. The CDR3 covers 14 residues. Germline CDR1 is LNHNV and CDR2 is YYDKDF (reference sequence). V lost 1 base, J lost 3 bases, and 9 bases lay in between. CDR3 amino acids: CATSRGSEHYGYTF. The CDR3 coding sequence is TGTGCCACCAGCAGAGGATCGGAGCACTATGGCTACACCTTC. Complete variable domain (other parts from reference TRBV15 and TRBJ1-2): DAMVIQNPRYQVTQFGKPVTLSCSQTLNHNVMYWYQQKSSQAPKLLFHYYDKDFNNEADTPDNFQSRRPNTSFCFLDIRSPGLGDTAMYLCATSRGSEHYGYTFGSGTRLTVV.

The chain has TRBV10-3 and TRBJ1-4; TRBD1 might be the D (5 bases). V lost 3 bases and J lost 0, with 14 bases in between. The CDR3 runs to 17 residues. Germline CDR1 ENHRY, CDR2 SYGVKD. CDR3 sequence: CAISEGDSGATNEKLFF. CDR3 DNA sequence: TGTGCCATCAGTGAAGGTGACTCGGGGGCAACTAATGAAAAACTGTTTTTT.

This rearrangement joins TRBV7-9 to TRBJ2-6; a possible D gene is TRBD2 (5 bases). The CDR3 consists of 19 residues. V lost 0 bases to trimming and J lost 1 base, with 16 bases between them. From germline, CDR1 is SEHNR and CDR2 FQNEAQ (reference sequence). The CDR3 nucleotides read TGTGCCAGCAGCTTAGCGCGGGCTAATCCCCGATCTGGGGCCAACGTCCTGACTTTC. It codes for CASSLARANPRSGANVLTF.

This sequence joins TRBV7-2 and TRBJ2-5, with 15 nucleotides matching TRBD2. The V gene end was trimmed by 1 base and the J gene end by 5 bases; junction bases not matched to a gene: 11. The germline CDR1 and CDR2 sequences are SGHTA and FQGNSA. The CDR3 has 19 amino acids. DNA for the CDR3: TGTGCCAGCAGCTTAGAGGGGGGACTAGCGGGGGGTTTCGGGGAGACCCAGTACTTC. It is translated as CASSLEGGLAGGFGETQYF.

The chain joins TRBV27 to TRBJ2-2; maybe TRBD1 (6 bases). CDR1 is MNHEY and CDR2 is SMNVEV in the germline V gene (reference sequence). The CDR3 spans 15 residues. Trimming removed 6 bases at V and 5 bases at J, with 16 bases between. The CDR3 nucleotides read TGTGCCAGCAGGCCCGGGGACACTTCAACCGGGGAGCTGTTTTTT. As protein: CASRPGDTSTGELFF.

The J gene is TRBJ2-7, the V gene TRBV20-1; unclear D gene. The CDR3 loop spans 11 amino acids. The germline V and J ends were trimmed by 3 bases and 3 bases, with 6 bases remaining between them. Germline CDR1 DFQATT, CDR2 SNEGSKA (reference sequence). CDR3 protein: CSASPSYEQYF. The DNA for the CDR3 is TGCAGTGCTAGCCCGAGCTACGAGCAGTACTTC.

The chain joins TRBV4-3 to TRBJ2-2, with a possible D match to TRBD1 (6 bases). V was trimmed by 4 bases and J by 2 bases, leaving 17 bases between them. Per germline, CDR1 LGHNA and CDR2 YSLEER. This CDR3 is 17 amino acids long. CDR3 in amino acids: CASSLYSDRINTGELFF. CDR3 in DNA: TGCGCCAGCAGCCTCTACTCGGACAGAATCAACACCGGGGAGCTGTTTTTT.

This clone appeared once. V is TRBV5-8 and J is TRBJ2-1, with D uncertain. Germline CDR1 is SGHTS and CDR2 is YDEGEE. V shed 0 bases and J shed 7 bases, with 8 bases lying between them. The CDR3 consists of 13 residues. Written as DNA, the CDR3 is TGTGCCAGCAGCTTGGTCTTCTATAATGAGCAGTTCTTC. Translation: CASSLVFYNEQFF.

This sequence joins TRBV5-5 and TRBJ1-1; D gene uncertain. This CDR3 is 17 amino acids long. Germline V gene data show CDR1 as SGHKS and CDR2 as YYEKEE (reference sequence). V gave up 3 bases and J gave up 4 bases, with 22 bases separating them. The CDR3 sequence is CASSSEGVQVGGTEAFF. In DNA form, the CDR3 reads TGTGCCAGCAGCTCGGAGGGTGTCCAGGTCGGAGGCACTGAAGCTTTCTTT.

The gene calls are TRBV27 and TRBJ2-2, with 7 bases fitting TRBD1. In germline, CDR1 is MNHEY, CDR2 SMNVEV (reference sequence). V lost 2 bases and J lost 4; bases outside the gene matches: 4. The CDR3 length is 15 residues. CDR3 in amino acids: CASSLDYRGTGELFF. The CDR3 DNA reads as TGTGCCAGCAGTTTAGATTACAGGGGCACCGGGGAGCTGTTTTTT.